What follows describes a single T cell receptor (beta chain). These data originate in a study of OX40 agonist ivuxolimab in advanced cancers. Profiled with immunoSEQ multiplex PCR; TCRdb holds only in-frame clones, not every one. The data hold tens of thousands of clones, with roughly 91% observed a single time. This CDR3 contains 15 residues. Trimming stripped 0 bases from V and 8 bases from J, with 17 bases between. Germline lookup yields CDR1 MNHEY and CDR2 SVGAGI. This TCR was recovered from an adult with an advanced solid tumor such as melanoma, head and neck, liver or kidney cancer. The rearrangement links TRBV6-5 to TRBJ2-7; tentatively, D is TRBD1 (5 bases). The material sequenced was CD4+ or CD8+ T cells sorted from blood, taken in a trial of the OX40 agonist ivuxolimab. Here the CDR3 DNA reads TGTGCCAGCAGTTACTCGGGGCCCGTACCCCCGCAGCAGTACTTC. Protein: CASSYSGPVPPQQYF.